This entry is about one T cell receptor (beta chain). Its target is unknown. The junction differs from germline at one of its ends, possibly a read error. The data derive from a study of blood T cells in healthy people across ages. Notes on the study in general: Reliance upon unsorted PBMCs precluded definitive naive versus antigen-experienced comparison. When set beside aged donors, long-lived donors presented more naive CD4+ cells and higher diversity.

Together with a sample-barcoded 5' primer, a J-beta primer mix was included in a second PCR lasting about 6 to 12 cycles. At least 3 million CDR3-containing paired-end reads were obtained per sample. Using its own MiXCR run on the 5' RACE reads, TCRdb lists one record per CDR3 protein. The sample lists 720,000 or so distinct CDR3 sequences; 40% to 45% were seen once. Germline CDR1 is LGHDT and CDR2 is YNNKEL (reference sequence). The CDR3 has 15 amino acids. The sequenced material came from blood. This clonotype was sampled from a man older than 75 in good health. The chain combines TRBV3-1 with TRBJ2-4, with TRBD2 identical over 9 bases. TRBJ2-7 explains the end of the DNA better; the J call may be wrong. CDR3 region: CTSSTHERGAYEQYF. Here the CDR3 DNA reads TGTACCAGCAGCACTCACGAGCGGGGGGCCTACGAGCAGTACTTC.